The 25 T cell receptor beta chains reported below all come from one sample, sequenced in a study of cytomegalovirus exposure and HLA in healthy donors. With 60 Vbeta and 13 Jbeta primers, the PCR was carried out. Clones were sequenced by immunoSEQ multiplex PCR, and TCRdb holds only the in-frame ones, with some missing. The sample includes roughly 100,000 clones, 76% of them seen just once. Sequenced: PBMCs. Receptors originate from a woman under 30 in good health and CMV-seropositive.

The chain recombines TRBV7-2 with TRBJ1-2; D is possibly TRBD1 (5 bases). The CDR3 consists of 13 residues. Deletions cut 1 base from V and 6 bases from J, with 9 bases between. CDR1 and CDR2 (germline): SGHTA, FQGNSA. CDR3 sequence reads: CASSLGGEDGYTF. The CDR3 bases are TGTGCCAGCAGCTTAGGAGGGGAGGATGGCTACACCTTC.

The chain has TRBV2 and TRBJ1-1; D unclear. The V end lost 6 bases, the J end lost 2 bases, and 4 bases lay between the germline ends. The CDR3 spans 11 residues. Germline values: CDR1 SNHLY, CDR2 FYNNEI. CDR3 protein: CASSTNTEAFF. CDR3 nucleotide sequence: TGTGCCAGCAGCACAAACACTGAAGCTTTCTTT.

This sequence joins TRBV19 and TRBJ1-4; no definite D call. Germline assignment: CDR1 LNHDA and CDR2 SQIVND (reference sequence). This CDR3 is 13 amino acids long. V was trimmed by 3 bases and J by 8 bases, leaving 10 bases between them. DNA for the CDR3: TGTGCCAGTAGTATCCGACGGGAAGAAAAACTGTTTTTT. Translation gives CASSIRREEKLFF.

The gene calls are TRBV28 and TRBJ2-7, with D maybe TRBD2 (6 bases). Trimming cost V 4 bases and J 3 bases, with 22 bases left between them. Germline CDR1 and CDR2: MDHEN and SYDVKM. This CDR3 is 17 amino acids long. The CDR3 sequence is CASSSLVPGLRGYEQYF. CDR3 sequence (DNA): TGTGCCAGCAGTTCCCTGGTACCGGGACTCCGGGGCTACGAGCAGTACTTC.

The rearrangement links TRBV29-1 to TRBJ2-7; 8 bases line up with TRBD2. The CDR3 contains 14 residues. Germline CDR1 reads SQVTM; CDR2 reads ANQGSEA. J gave up 4 bases and V 4 bases, and 9 bases lay outside the gene matches. CDR3: CSVGAAAGGYEQYF. CDR3 DNA: TGCAGCGTTGGGGCAGCGGCGGGGGGTTACGAGCAGTACTTC.

This clone was seen more than once but under ten times. The J gene is TRBJ2-5, the V gene TRBV19; 8 positions agree with TRBD1. Germline V gene sequence: CDR1 LNHDA, CDR2 SQIVND (reference sequence). Trimming took 1 base from V and 4 from J; bases not matched to a gene: 5. CDR3 size: 15 residues. CDR3 protein: CASSIGTGRGETQYF. CDR3 sequence (DNA): TGTGCCAGTAGTATAGGGACAGGGAGAGGAGAGACCCAGTACTTC.

The chain combines TRBV2 with TRBJ2-7; D not resolved. This CDR3 contains 12 residues. V was trimmed by 6 bases and J by 4 bases, leaving 10 bases between them. The germline gives CDR1 SNHLY, CDR2 FYNNEI. CDR3 residues: CASSPSQYEQYF. The CDR3 DNA follows: TGTGCCAGCAGCCCTTCCCAGTACGAGCAGTACTTC.

This clone has more than one count but fewer than ten. One end of the junction is discordant with germline, which a read error may explain. The V call is TRBV7-9, the J call TRBJ1-3; no definite D call. The CDR3 totals 12 residues. Germline V gives CDR1 SEHNR, CDR2 FQNEAQ (reference sequence). The DNA of the CDR3 is TGTTCCAGCAGCCTAATCGATAATGGCATATATTTT. Translated: CSSSLIDNGIYF.

V usage is TRBV19 and J usage is TRBJ2-5; TRBD1 might be the D (5 bases). The V gene lost 9 bases and the J gene lost 3 bases, with 14 bases spanning the gap. Germline CDR1 and CDR2: LNHDA and SQIVND (reference sequence). This CDR3 comprises 13 residues. CDR3: CARPWGPKETQYF. The DNA of the CDR3 is TGTGCCAGGCCATGGGGCCCCAAAGAGACCCAGTACTTC.

The chain joins TRBV7-2 to TRBJ2-1, with unresolved D. Germline loops: CDR1 SGHTA, CDR2 FQGNSA. The CDR3 extends over 13 amino acids. The V end was cut by 5 bases, the J end by 9 bases, with 14 bases between. The CDR3 is CASSREAESEQFF. The CDR3 coding sequence is TGTGCCAGCAGCCGAGAAGCCGAGAGTGAGCAGTTCTTC. The complete variable domain, with remaining parts taken from reference TRBV7-2 and TRBJ2-1, reads GAGVSQSPSNKVTEKGKDVELRCDPISGHTALYWYRQSLGQGLEFLIYFQGNSAPDKSGLPSDRFSAERTGGSVSTLTIQRTQQEDSAVYLCASSREAESEQFFGPGTRLTVL.

The chain couples TRBV10-3 to TRBJ2-7; 8 bases align to TRBD1. In germline, CDR1 is ENHRY, CDR2 SYGVKD. The J segment lost 6 bases and the V segment lost 7 bases, leaving 17 bases of the junction unmatched. The CDR3 runs 16 residues. The CDR3 protein is CAIKAWTGTGAGEQYF. CDR3 coding DNA: TGTGCCATCAAGGCGTGGACCGGGACAGGTGCTGGCGAGCAGTACTTC.

The chain employs TRBV18 and TRBJ1-4, with D uncertain. The V end lost 3 bases, the J end lost 4 bases, and 9 bases lay between the germline ends. CDR1 and CDR2 from the germline V gene are KGHSH and LQKENI. The CDR3 loop spans 14 amino acids. The CDR3: CASSPFDNNEKLFF. CDR3 DNA: TGTGCCAGCTCACCCTTCGACAATAATGAAAAACTGTTTTTT. Filled out from reference TRBV18 and TRBJ1-4, the complete variable domain reads NAGVMQNPRHLVRRRGQEARLRCSPMKGHSHVYWYRQLPEEGLKFMVYLQKENIIDESGMPKERFSAEFPKEGPSILRIQQVVRGDSAAYFCASSPFDNNEKLFFGSGTQLSVL.

This sequence joins TRBV10-1 and TRBJ2-3; TRBD2 agrees at 14 bases. The V and J ends lost 6 bases and 0 bases, in that order; junction bases with no gene match: 14. Germline V gene sequence: CDR1 WNHNN, CDR2 SYGVQD (reference sequence). This CDR3 is built from 20 residues. The CDR3 sequence: CASRGVTGLAGGVSTDTQYF. The CDR3, as DNA: TGCGCCAGCAGGGGGGTTACCGGACTAGCGGGGGGCGTCAGCACAGATACGCAGTATTTT.

The J gene is TRBJ1-2, the V gene TRBV5-1; D is undetermined. The length of the CDR3 is 13 residues. Between the trimmed V and J ends, which lost 4 bases and 4 bases, there was a span of 11 bases. The germline V gene encodes CDR1 SGHRS and CDR2 YFSETQ. CDR3 in amino acids: CASSSSPSYGYTF. CDR3 DNA: TGCGCCAGCAGCAGCAGCCCTAGCTATGGCTACACCTTC.

This clone has more than one count but fewer than ten. The chain employs TRBV7-9 and TRBJ2-5; maybe TRBD1 (5 bases). Trimming stripped 1 base from V and 5 bases from J, with 11 bases between. The germline V gene encodes CDR1 SEHNR and CDR2 FQNEAQ (reference sequence). The CDR3 loop spans 14 amino acids. CDR3 region: CASSLEGVGETQYF. CDR3 nucleotide sequence: TGTGCCAGCAGCTTAGAAGGGGTGGGGGAGACCCAGTACTTC.

The sample holds a few counts of this clone. The chain carries TRBV9 and TRBJ2-3, with 7 positions matching TRBD2. Per the germline V gene, CDR1 is SGDLS and CDR2 is YYNGEE. CDR3 length equals 15 residues. With 0 bases clipped from V and 5 bases from J, the junction kept 6 bases outside the gene matches. The CDR3 is CASSVGWEGQDTQYF. CDR3 bases: TGTGCCAGCAGCGTAGGCTGGGAGGGCCAAGATACGCAGTATTTT.

The chain uses TRBV7-9 and TRBJ1-5; 7 bases are shared with TRBD1. The CDR3 length is 14 residues. Trimming at V came to 5 bases and at J to 3 bases, leaving 4 bases not matched to a gene. Germline V gene data show CDR1 as SEHNR and CDR2 as FQNEAQ (reference sequence). The CDR3 DNA reads as TGTGCCAGCAGCCCAGGGACAGACAATCAGCCCCAGCATTTT. It encodes CASSPGTDNQPQHF.

The chain combines TRBV7-9 with TRBJ1-1; possibly TRBD1 for D (5 bases). In germline, CDR1 is SEHNR, CDR2 FQNEAQ (reference sequence). Trimming shortened V by 0 bases and J by 0 bases, and 11 bases separated the two germline ends. This CDR3 has 16 residues. For the CDR3, the DNA is TGTGCCAGCAGCTTAGCGCGGGGGAACTTGAACACTGAAGCTTTCTTT. Its translation is CASSLARGNLNTEAFF.

This rearrangement joins TRBV5-4 to TRBJ1-2, with a weak D call TRBD1 (5 bases). This CDR3 is built from 14 residues. Trimming shortened V by 0 bases and J by 4 bases, and 10 bases separated the two germline ends. CDR1 and CDR2 (germline): SGHNT, YYREEE (reference sequence). The CDR3 DNA reads TGTGCCAGCAGCTTGGGAAGGGGAAGCTATGGCTACACCTTC. Protein sequence: CASSLGRGSYGYTF.

The chain joins TRBV6-1 to TRBJ1-5; a possible D gene is TRBD1 (6 bases). The CDR3 extends over 14 amino acids. Trimming removed 4 bases at V and 3 bases at J, with 10 bases between. The germline CDR1 and CDR2 sequences are MNHNS and SASEGT. CDR3 region: CASSATGLNQPQHF. CDR3 nucleotide sequence: TGTGCCAGCAGTGCTACAGGGCTCAATCAGCCCCAGCATTTT.

V gene TRBV6-5 combines with J gene TRBJ2-5; 10 bases agree with TRBD1. The germline V gene has CDR1 MNHEY and CDR2 SVGAGI. J was trimmed by 3 bases and V by 5 bases; bases with no gene match: 3. The CDR3 is made up of 14 amino acids. The DNA of the CDR3 is TGTGCCAGCAGTCAGGGACAGGGGAAAGAGACCCAGTACTTC. Translated: CASSQGQGKETQYF.

This clone was counted between two and nine times. V and J are TRBV5-1 and TRBJ2-5; D not certain. Germline V gives CDR1 SGHRS, CDR2 YFSETQ. This CDR3 region has 15 residues. The V and J ends lost 0 bases and 0 bases respectively, with 9 bases between them. The CDR3 region is CASSLGSRNQETQYF. The CDR3 DNA reads TGCGCCAGCAGCTTGGGGTCTAGAAACCAAGAGACCCAGTACTTC. Drawing the rest from reference TRBV5-1 and TRBJ2-5, the complete variable domain is KAGVTQTPRYLIKTRGQQVTLSCSPISGHRSVSWYQQTPGQGLQFLFEYFSETQRNKGNFPGRFSGRQFSNSRSEMNVSTLELGDSALYLCASSLGSRNQETQYFGPGTRLLVL.

The chain employs TRBV10-2 and TRBJ2-7; D might be TRBD2 (5 bases). The CDR3 sequence is 15 residues long. Per germline, CDR1 WSHSY and CDR2 SAAADI. V was clipped by 4 bases and J by 4 bases, with 17 bases between them. The CDR3 reads CASSASDLWDYEQYF. The CDR3 nucleotides are TGCGCCAGCAGTGCATCGGACTTATGGGATTACGAGCAGTACTTC.

DNA of the CDR3: TGTGCCACCAGCAGAGCCCGGACAGGATCTCGCAATCAGCCCCAGCATTTT. This codes for CATSRARTGSRNQPQHF. The V gene is TRBV15, the J gene TRBJ1-5; 7 bases match TRBD1. This CDR3 is 17 amino acids long. Trimming cost V 1 base and J 2 bases; bases outside gene matches: 8. In germline, CDR1 is LNHNV, CDR2 YYDKDF (reference sequence).

The CDR3 DNA follows: TGTGCCATCCAGAGCGGGGGGGCGCCTGGAAACACCATATATTTT. Translating gives CAIQSGGAPGNTIYF. The V gene is TRBV10-3, the J gene TRBJ1-3, with a tentative D call TRBD1 (6 bases). Deletions cut 8 bases from V and 2 bases from J, with 16 bases between. Germline assignment: CDR1 ENHRY and CDR2 SYGVKD. CDR3 length equals 15 residues.